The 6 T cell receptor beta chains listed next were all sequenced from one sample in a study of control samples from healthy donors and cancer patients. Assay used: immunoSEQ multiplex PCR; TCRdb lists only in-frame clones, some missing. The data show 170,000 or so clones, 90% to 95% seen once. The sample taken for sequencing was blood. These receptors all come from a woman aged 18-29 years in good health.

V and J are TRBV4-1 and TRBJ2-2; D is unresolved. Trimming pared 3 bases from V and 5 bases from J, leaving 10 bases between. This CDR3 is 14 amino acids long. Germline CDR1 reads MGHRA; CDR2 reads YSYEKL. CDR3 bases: TGCGCCAGCAGCCATTTTGTCAGGACCGGGGAGCTGTTTTTT. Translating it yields CASSHFVRTGELFF.

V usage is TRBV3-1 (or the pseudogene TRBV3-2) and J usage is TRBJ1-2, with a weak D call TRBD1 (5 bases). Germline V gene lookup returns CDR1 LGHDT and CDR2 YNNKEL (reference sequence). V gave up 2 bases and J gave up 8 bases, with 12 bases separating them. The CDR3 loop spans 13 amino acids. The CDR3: CASSQSTAGGYTF. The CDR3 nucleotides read TGTGCCAGCAGCCAATCGACAGCGGGAGGCTACACCTTC.

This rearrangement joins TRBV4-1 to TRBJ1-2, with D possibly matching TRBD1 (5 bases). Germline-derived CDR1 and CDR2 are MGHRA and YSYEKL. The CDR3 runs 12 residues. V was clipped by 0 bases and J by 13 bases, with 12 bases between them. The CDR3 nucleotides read TGCGCCAGCAGCCAAGATTCAGGGATTCGCACCTTC. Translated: CASSQDSGIRTF.

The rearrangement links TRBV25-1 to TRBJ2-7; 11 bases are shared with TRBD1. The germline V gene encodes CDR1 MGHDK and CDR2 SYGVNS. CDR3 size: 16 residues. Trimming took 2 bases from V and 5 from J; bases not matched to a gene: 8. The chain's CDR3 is CASSEAVGTGGNEQYF. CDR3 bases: TGTGCCAGCAGTGAAGCCGTCGGGACAGGGGGAAACGAGCAGTACTTC.

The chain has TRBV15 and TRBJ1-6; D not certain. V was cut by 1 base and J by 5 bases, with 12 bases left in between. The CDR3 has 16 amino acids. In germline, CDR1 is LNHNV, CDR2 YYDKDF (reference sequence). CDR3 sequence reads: CATSRVGNFHNSPLHF. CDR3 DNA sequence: TGTGCCACCAGCAGAGTTGGCAACTTCCATAATTCACCCCTCCACTTT.

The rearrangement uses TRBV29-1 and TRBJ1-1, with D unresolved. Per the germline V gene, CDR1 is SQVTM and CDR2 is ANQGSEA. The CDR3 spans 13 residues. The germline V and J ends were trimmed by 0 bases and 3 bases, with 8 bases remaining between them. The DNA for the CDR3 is TGCAGCGTTGAAGATCTACCTTACACTGAAGCTTTCTTT. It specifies CSVEDLPYTEAFF.